This TCR beta chain was recorded in a study of human thymus T cells. The table came from immunoSEQ multiplex PCR; TCRdb's copy has only in-frame clones and leaves some out. The table includes tens of thousands of clones, around 94% detected once. The germline V gene has CDR1 MGHDK and CDR2 SYGVNS. V lost 4 bases to trimming and J lost 3 bases; unmatched junction nucleotides: 5. The CDR3 spans 16 residues. Whole-study findings and limits: Blood and thymic repertoires both appeared biased in V and J gene usage.

Infants served as donors; they were healthy and Finnish and were having corrective surgery for congenital heart defects. During surgery, about 0.5-1 mL peripheral blood was drawn from four of eight donors. As to this clone: Its specificity is not known.

Sequenced material: blood. The chain employs TRBV25-1 and TRBJ2-2; the match to TRBD1 covers 10 bases. The sequence derives from a boy in the first two years of life with a congenital heart defect but otherwise immunologically healthy. The CDR3 loop is CASSAPGTGDTGELFF. In DNA, the CDR3 is TGTGCCAGCAGTGCCCCCGGGACAGGGGACACCGGGGAGCTGTTTTTT.